Sequencing of this T cell receptor (beta chain) was carried out in a study of response to subunit inactivated influenza vaccine. Study outcomes and limitations: The authors suggested that every seasonal influenza vaccination recruits few new T cells.

Remarks on this clonotype: The antigen is not known.

V lost 1 base and J lost 6, with 19 bases in between. This CDR3 has 16 residues. From germline, CDR1 is LGHDT and CDR2 YNNKEL (reference sequence). TCRdb processed the RT-PCR reads anew with MiXCR; each CDR3 protein has one entry. The data hold some 640,000 distinct CDR3 sequences, with about 14% observed a single time. This clonotype was sampled from a man over 45 who received an inactivated influenza vaccine. The V call is TRBV3-1, the J call TRBJ2-7, with D possibly TRBD2 on 7 matching bases. Sequenced here: PBMCs from blood, sampled less than 15 days before vaccination. CDR3 sequence (DNA): TGTGCCAGCAGCCAAGGCCTTGGGGGGGCAATGGGCGAGCAGTACTTC. Amino acids: CASSQGLGGAMGEQYF.